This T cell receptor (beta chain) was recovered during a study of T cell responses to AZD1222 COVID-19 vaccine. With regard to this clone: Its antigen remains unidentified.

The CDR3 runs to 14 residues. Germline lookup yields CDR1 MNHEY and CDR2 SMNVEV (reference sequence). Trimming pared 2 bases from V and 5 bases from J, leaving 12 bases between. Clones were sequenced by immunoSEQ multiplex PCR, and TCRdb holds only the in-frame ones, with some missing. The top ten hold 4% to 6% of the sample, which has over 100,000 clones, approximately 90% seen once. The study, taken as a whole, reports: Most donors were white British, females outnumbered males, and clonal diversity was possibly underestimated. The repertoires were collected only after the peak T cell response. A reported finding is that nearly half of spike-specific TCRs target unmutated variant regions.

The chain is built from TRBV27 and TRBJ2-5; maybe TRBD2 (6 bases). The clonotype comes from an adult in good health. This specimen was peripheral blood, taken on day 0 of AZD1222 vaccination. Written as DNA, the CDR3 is TGTGCCAGCAGTTTACGACTAGGTGGGGAGACCCAGTACTTC. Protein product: CASSLRLGGETQYF.